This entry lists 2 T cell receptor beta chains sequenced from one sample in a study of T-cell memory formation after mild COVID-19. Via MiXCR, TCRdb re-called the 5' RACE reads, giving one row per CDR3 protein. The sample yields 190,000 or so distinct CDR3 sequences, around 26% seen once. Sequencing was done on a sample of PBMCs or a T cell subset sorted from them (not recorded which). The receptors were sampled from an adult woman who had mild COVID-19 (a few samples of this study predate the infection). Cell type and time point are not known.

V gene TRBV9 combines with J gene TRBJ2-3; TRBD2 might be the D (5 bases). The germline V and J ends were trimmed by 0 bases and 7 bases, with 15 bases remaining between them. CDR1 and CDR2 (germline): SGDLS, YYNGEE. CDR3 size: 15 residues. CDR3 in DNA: TGTGCCAGCAGCGTAGTCGCGACTGGGGAGAATACGCAGTATTTT. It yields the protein CASSVVATGENTQYF.

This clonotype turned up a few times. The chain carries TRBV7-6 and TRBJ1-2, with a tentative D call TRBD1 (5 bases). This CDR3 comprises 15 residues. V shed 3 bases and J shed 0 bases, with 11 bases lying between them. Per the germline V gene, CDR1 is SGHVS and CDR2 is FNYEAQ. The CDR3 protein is CASSLGTVANYGYTF. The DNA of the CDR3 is TGTGCCAGCAGCTTGGGGACCGTAGCTAACTATGGCTACACCTTC.